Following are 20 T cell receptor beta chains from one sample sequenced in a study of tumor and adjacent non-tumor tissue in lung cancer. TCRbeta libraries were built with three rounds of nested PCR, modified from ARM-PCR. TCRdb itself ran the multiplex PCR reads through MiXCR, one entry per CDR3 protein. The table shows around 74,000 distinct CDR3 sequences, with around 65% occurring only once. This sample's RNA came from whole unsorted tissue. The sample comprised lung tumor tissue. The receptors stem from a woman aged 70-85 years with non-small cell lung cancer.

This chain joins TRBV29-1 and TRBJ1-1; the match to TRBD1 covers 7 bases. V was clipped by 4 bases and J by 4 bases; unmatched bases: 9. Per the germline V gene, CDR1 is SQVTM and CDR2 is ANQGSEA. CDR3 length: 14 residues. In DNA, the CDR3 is TGCAGCGTTGTCTACAGGGGAACGATCACTGAAGCTTTCTTT. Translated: CSVVYRGTITEAFF.

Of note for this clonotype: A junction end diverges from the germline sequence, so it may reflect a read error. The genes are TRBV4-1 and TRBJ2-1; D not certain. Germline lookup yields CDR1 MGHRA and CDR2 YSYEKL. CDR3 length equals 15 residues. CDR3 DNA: TGCGCCAGTAGCCAAGGTCAGAGCTCTTACAAAGAGCAGTTCTTC. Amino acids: CASSQGQSSYKEQFF.

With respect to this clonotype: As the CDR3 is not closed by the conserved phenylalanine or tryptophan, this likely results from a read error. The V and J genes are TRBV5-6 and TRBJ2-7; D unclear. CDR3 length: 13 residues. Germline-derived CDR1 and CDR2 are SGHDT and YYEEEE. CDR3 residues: CACSKIQIDEQYL. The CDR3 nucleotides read TGTGCCTGCAGCAAAATTCAGATCGACGAGCAGTACCTC.

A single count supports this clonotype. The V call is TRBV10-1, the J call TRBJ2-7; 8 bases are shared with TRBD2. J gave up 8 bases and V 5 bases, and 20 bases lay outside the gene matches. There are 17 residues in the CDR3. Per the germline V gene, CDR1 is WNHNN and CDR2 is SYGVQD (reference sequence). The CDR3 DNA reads TGCGCCAGCAGTACCATCCCTCCAGCGGGAGATTTCAACAAGCAGTACTTC. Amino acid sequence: CASSTIPPAGDFNKQYF.

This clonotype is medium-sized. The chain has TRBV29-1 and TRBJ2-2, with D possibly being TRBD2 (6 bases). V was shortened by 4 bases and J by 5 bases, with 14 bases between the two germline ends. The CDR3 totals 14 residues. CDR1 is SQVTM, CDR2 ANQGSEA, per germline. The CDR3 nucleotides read TGCAGCGTTGTGTACCGGGGGTTTACCGGGGAGCTGTTTTTT. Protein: CSVVYRGFTGELFF.

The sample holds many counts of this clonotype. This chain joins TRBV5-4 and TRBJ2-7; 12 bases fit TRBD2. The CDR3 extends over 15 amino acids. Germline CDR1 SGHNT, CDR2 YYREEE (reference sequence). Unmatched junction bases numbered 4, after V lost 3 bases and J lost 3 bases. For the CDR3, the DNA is TGTGCCAGCAGCTCACAGACTAGCGGGAGCTACGAGCAGTACTTC. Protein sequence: CASSSQTSGSYEQYF. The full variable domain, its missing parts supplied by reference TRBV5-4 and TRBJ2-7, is ETGVTQSPTHLIKTRGQQVTLRCSSQSGHNTVSWYQQALGQGPQFIFQYYREEENGRGNFPPRFSGLQFPNYSSELNVNALELDDSALYLCASSSQTSGSYEQYFGPGTRLTVT.

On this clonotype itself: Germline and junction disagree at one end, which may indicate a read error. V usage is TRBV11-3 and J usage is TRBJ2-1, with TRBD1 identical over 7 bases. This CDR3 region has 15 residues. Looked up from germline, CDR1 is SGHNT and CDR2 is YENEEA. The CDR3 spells CASSSQGSTYNEQFF. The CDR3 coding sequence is TGTGCCAGTAGCTCACAGGGGAGCACCTACAATGAGCAGTTCTTC.

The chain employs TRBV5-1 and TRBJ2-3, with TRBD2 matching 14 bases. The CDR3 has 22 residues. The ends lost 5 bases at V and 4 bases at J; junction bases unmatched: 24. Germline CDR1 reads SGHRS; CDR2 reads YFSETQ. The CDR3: CASSFPPLMTSGGGDNADTQYF. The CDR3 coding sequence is TGCGCCAGCAGTTTCCCACCCCTAATGACTAGCGGGGGGGGAGACAACGCAGATACGCAGTATTTT.

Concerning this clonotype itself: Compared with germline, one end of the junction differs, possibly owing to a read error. The CDR3 sequence: CASSHRTENTEALF. In DNA, the CDR3 is TGTGCCAGCAGCCATCGGACAGAGAACACTGAAGCTCTCTTT. The chain is built from TRBV4-1 and TRBJ1-1, with D perhaps matching TRBD1 (6 bases). The CDR3 contains 14 residues. The V gene's germline CDR1 is MGHRA and CDR2 YSYEKL.

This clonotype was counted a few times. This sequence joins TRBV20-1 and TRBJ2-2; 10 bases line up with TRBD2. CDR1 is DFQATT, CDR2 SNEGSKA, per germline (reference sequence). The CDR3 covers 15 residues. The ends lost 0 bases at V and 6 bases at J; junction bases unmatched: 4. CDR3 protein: CSARDGTSVAGELFF. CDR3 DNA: TGCAGTGCTAGAGATGGGACTAGCGTGGCCGGGGAGCTGTTTTTT.

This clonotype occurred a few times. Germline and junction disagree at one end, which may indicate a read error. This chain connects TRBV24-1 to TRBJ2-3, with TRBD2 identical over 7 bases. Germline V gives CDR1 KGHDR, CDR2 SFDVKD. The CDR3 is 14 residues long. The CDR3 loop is CATSEASGTDTRYF. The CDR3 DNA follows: TGTGCCACCAGTGAAGCTAGCGGCACAGATACGCGGTATTTT.

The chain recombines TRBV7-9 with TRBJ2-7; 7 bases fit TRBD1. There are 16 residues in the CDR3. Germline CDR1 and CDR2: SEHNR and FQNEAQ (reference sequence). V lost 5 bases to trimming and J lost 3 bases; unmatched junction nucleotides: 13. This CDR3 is CASSPSWGTEFYEQYF. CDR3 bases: TGTGCCAGCAGCCCCAGCTGGGGGACAGAATTCTACGAGCAGTACTTC.

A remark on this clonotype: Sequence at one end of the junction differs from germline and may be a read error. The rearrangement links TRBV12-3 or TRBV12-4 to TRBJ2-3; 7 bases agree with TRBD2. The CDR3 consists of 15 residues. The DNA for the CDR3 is TGTACCAGCAGTTGGTTAGCGGGCCCAACAGATACGGAGTATTTT. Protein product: CTSSWLAGPTDTEYF.

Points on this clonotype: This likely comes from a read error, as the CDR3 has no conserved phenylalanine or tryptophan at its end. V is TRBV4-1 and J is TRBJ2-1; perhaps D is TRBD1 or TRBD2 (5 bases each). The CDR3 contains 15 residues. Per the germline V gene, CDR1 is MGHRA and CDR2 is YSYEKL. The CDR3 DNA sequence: TGCGCCAGCAGTCAAGGGACCTGGGGGTACAATGAGCAGTTCCTC. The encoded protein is CASSQGTWGYNEQFL.

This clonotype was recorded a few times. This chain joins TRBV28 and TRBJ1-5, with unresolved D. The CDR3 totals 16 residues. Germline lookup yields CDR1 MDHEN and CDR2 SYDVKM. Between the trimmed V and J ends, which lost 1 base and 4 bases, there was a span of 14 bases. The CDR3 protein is CASSLFPAERNQPQHF. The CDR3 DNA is TGTGCCAGCAGTTTATTCCCGGCGGAACGGAATCAGCCCCAGCATTTT.

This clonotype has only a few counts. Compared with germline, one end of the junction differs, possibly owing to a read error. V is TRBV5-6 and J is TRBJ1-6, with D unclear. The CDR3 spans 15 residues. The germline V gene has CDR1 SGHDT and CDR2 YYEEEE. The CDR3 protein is CASSSGIGGGSSLHF. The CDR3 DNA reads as TGTGCCAGCAGCTCTGGAATTGGAGGAGGTTCATCCCTCCACTTT.

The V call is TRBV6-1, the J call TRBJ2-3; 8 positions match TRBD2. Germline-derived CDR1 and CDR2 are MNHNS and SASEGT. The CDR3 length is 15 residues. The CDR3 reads CTTGTSGSLADTQYF. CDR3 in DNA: TGTACCACCGGGACTAGTGGGAGTCTCGCAGATACGCAGTATTTT.

Written as DNA, the CDR3 is TGTGCCAGTGACTCCTTTAGCGGGAGTGTGTTACAGACCCAGTACTTC. As protein: CASDSFSGSVLQTQYF. This sequence joins TRBV7-8 and TRBJ2-5, with TRBD2 matching over 9 bases. V was pared by 9 bases and J by 6 bases, with 17 bases of the junction left unmatched. The CDR3 sequence is 16 residues long. Looked up from germline, CDR1 is SGHVS and CDR2 is FQNEAQ.

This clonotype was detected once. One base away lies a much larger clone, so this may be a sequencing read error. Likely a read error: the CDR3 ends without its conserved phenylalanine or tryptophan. CDR3 DNA: TGCAGTGCTAGAGATCAGGGGGTGGGGAATTCACCCCTCCACTCT. Translation: CSARDQGVGNSPLHS. The chain couples TRBV20-1 to TRBJ1-6, with 7 bases that match TRBD1. The CDR3 is 15 amino acids. Looked up from germline, CDR1 is DFQATT and CDR2 is SNEGSKA (reference sequence). V gave up 0 bases and J gave up 7 bases; unmatched junction bases: 6.

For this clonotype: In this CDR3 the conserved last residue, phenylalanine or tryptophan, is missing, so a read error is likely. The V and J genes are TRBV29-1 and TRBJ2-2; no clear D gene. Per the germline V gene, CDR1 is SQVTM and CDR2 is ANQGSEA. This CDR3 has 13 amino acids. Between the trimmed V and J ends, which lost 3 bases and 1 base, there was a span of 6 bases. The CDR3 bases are TGCAGCGTTGAGGAACGGAACACCGGGGAGCTGTTTTTA. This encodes CSVEERNTGELFL.